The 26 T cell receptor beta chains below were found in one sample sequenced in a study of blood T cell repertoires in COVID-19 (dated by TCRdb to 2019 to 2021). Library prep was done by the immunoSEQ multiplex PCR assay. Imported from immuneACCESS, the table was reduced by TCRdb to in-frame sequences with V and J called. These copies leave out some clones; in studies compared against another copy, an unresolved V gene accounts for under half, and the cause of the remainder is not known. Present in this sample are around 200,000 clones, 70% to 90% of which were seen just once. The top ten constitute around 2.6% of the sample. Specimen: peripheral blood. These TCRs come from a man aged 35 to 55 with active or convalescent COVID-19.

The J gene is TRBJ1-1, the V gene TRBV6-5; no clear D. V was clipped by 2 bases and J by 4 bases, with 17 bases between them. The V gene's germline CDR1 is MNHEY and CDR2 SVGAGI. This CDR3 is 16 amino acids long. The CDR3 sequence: CASSYRDTERRTEAFF. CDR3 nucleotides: TGTGCCAGCAGTTACAGAGACACAGAAAGACGCACTGAAGCTTTCTTT.

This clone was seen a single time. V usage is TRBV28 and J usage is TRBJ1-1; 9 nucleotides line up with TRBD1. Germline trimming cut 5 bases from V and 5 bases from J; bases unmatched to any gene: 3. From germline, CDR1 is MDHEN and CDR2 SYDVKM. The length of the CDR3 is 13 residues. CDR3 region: CASSRTGETEAFF. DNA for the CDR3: TGTGCCAGCAGTCGGACAGGGGAGACTGAAGCTTTCTTT. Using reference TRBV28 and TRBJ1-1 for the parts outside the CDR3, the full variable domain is DVKVTQSSRYLVKRTGEKVFLECVQDMDHENMFWYRQDPGLGLRLIYFSYDVKMKEKGDIPEGYSVSREKKERFSLILESASTNQTSMYLCASSRTGETEAFFGQGTRLTVV.

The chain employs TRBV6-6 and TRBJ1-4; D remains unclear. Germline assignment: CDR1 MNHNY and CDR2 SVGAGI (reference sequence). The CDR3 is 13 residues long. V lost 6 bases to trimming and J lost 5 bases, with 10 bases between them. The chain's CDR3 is CASRPHENEKLFF. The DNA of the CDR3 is TGTGCCAGCAGACCGCACGAGAATGAAAAACTGTTTTTT.

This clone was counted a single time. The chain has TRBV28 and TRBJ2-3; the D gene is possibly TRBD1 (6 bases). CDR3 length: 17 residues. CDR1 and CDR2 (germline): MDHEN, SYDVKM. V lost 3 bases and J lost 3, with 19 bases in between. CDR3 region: CASSFVTGPYQTDTQYF. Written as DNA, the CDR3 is TGTGCCAGCAGTTTCGTGACAGGCCCCTACCAGACAGATACGCAGTATTTT.

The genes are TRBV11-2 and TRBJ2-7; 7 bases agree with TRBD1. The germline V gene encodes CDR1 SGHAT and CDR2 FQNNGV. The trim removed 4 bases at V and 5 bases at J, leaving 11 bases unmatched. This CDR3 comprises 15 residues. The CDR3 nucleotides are TGTGCCAGCAGCTCCCCACAACAGGGGATCCACGAGCAGTACTTC. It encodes CASSSPQQGIHEQYF.

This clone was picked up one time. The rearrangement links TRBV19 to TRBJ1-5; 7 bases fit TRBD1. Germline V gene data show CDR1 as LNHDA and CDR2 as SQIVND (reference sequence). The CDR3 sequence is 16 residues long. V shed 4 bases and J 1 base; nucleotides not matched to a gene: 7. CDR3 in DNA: TGTGCCAGTAGTACCCTGGCCAGGGGGAGCAATCAGCCCCAGCATTTT. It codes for CASSTLARGSNQPQHF.

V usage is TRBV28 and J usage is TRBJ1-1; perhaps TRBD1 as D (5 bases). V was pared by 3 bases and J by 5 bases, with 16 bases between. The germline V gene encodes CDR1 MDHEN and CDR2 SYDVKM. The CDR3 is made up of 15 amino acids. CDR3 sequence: CASSFSLSGRTEAFF. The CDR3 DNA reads TGTGCCAGCAGTTTCAGCCTCTCAGGGAGGACTGAAGCTTTCTTT.

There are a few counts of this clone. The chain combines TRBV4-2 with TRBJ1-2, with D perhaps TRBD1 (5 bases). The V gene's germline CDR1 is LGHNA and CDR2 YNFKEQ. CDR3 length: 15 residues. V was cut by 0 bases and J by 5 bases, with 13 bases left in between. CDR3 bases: TGTGCCAGCAGCCAAGATCGTAGGGGAGGGTATGGCTACACCTTC. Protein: CASSQDRRGGYGYTF.

The CDR3 nucleotides are TGCGCCAGCAGCCAAGTCGGCGGGACCGGGGAGCTGTTTTTT. Translation gives CASSQVGGTGELFF. The chain uses TRBV4-1 and TRBJ2-2; maybe TRBD2 (5 bases). Trimming removed 1 base at V and 5 bases at J, with 8 bases between. CDR1 is MGHRA and CDR2 is YSYEKL in the germline V gene. The CDR3 runs to 14 residues.

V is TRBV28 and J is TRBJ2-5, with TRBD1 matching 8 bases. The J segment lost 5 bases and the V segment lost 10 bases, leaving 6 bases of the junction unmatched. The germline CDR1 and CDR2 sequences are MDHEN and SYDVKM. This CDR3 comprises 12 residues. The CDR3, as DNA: TGTGCCACCCAGGACAGGGAGGAGACCCAGTACTTC. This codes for CATQDREETQYF.

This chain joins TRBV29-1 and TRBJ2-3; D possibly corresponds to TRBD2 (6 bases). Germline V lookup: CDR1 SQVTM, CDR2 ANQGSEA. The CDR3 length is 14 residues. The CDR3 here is CSGGAGRPTDTQYF. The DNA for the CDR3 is TGCAGTGGGGGAGCGGGTCGCCCCACAGATACGCAGTATTTT.

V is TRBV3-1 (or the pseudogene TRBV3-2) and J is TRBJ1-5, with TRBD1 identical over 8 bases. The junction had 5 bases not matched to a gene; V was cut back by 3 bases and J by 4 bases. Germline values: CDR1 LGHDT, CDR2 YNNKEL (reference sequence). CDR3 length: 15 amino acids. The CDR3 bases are TGTGCCAGCAGCCAGAGGACAGGGTGGAATCAGCCCCAGCATTTT. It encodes CASSQRTGWNQPQHF.

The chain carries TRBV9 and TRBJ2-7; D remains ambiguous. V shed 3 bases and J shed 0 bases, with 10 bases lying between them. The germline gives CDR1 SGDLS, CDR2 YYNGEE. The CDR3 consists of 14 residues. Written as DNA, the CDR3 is TGTGCCAGCAGCGCCCCTACCTACTCCTACGAGCAGTACTTC. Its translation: CASSAPTYSYEQYF.

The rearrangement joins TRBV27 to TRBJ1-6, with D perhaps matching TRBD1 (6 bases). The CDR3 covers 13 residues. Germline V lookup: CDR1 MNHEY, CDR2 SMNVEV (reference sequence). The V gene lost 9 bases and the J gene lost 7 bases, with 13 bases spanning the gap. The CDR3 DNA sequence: TGTGCCAGTAGGGGGGAGGGGAATTCACCCCTCCACTTT. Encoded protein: CASRGEGNSPLHF.

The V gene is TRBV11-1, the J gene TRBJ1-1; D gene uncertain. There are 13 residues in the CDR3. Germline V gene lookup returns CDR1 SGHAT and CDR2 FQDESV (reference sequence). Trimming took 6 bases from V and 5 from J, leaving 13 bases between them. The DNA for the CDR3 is TGTGCCAGCAGAACCGACGAGGGAACTGAAGCTTTCTTT. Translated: CASRTDEGTEAFF.

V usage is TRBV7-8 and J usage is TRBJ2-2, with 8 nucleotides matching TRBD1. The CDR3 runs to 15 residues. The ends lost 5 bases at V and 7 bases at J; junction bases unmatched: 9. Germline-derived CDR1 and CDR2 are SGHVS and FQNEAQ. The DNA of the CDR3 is TGTGCCAGCAGCCCCAGGACAGGGAATGGCGGGGAGCTGTTTTTT. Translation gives CASSPRTGNGGELFF.

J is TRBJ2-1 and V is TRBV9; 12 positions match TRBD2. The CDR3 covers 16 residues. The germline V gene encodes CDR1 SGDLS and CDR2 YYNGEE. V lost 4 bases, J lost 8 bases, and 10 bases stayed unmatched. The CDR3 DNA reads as TGTGCCAGCAGCCCCCACGGGACTAGCGGGTCCCATGAGCAGTTCTTC. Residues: CASSPHGTSGSHEQFF.

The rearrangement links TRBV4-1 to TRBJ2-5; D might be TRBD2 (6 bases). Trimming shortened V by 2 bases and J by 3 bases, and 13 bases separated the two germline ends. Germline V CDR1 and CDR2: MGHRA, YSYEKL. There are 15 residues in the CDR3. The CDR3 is CASSQPTRREETQYF. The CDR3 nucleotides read TGCGCCAGCAGCCAACCCACTAGGAGGGAAGAGACCCAGTACTTC.

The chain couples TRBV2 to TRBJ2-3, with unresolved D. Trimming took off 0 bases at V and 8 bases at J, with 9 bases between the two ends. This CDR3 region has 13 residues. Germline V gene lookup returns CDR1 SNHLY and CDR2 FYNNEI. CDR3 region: CASSEALVGTQYF. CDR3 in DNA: TGTGCCAGCAGTGAAGCGCTAGTAGGTACGCAGTATTTT. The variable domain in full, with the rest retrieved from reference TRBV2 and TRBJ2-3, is EPEVTQTPSHQVTQMGQEVILRCVPISNHLYFYWYRQILGQKVEFLVSFYNNEISEKSEIFDDQFSVERPDGSNFTLKIRSTKLEDSAMYFCASSEALVGTQYFGPGTRLTVL.

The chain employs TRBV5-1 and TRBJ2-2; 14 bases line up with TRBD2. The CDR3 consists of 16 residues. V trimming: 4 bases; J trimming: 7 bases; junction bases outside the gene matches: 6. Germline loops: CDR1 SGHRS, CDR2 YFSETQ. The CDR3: CASSAGTSGGSGELFF. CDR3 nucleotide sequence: TGCGCCAGCAGCGCCGGGACTAGCGGGGGAAGCGGGGAGCTGTTTTTT.

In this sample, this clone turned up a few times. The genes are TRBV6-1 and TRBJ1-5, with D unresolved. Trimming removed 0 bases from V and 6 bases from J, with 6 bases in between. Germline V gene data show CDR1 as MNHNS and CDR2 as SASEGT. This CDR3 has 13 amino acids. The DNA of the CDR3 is TGTGCCAGCAGTGAAGCGGAGATTCAGCCCCAGCATTTT. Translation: CASSEAEIQPQHF.

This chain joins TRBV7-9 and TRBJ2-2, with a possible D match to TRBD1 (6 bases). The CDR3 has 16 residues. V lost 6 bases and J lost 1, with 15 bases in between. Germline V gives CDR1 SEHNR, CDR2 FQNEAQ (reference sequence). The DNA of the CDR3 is TGTGCCAGCAGACTTAGCAGGGGACGGAACACCGGGGAGCTGTTTTTT. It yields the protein CASRLSRGRNTGELFF.

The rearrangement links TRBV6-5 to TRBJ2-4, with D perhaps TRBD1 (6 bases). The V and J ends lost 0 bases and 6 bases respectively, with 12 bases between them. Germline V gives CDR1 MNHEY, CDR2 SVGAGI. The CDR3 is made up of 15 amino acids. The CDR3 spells CASSYSLQGRNIQYF. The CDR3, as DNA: TGTGCCAGCAGTTACTCGTTACAGGGCAGAAACATTCAGTACTTC.

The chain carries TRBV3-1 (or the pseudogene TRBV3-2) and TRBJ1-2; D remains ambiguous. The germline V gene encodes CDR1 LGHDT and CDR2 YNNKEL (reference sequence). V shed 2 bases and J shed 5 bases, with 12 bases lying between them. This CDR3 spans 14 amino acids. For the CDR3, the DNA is TGTGCCAGCAGCCAACGCCTACTTTCTTATGGCTACACCTTC. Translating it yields CASSQRLLSYGYTF.

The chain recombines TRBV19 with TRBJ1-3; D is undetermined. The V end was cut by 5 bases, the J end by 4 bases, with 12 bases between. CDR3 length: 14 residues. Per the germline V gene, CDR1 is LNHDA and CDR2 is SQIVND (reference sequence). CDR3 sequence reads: CASSPEGYGNTIYF. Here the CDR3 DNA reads TGTGCCAGTAGTCCCGAGGGATACGGAAACACCATATATTTT.

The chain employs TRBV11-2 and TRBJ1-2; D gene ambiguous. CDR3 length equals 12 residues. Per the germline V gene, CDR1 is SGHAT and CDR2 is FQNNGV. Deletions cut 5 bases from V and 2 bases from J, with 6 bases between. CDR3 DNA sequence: TGTGCCAGCAGCACCCTAAACTATGGCTACACCTTC. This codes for CASSTLNYGYTF.